The clone carrying this T cell receptor (beta chain) was recorded a few times. Germline V lookup: CDR1 KGHSH, CDR2 LQKENI. V shed 4 bases and J 2 bases; nucleotides not matched to a gene: 14. The CDR3 is made up of 17 amino acids. The source of the sample is a study of patients and donors after allogeneic stem cell transplantation. Via MiXCR, TCRdb re-called the RT-PCR reads, giving one row per CDR3 protein. Counted here are 200,000 to 250,000 distinct CDR3 sequences, roughly 13% occurring once; the ten biggest clones make up around 10%. This clonotype originated in a human donor who was either an allogeneic HSCT recipient or a stem cell or donor lymphocyte infusion donor (not recorded which). It is not recorded whose cells these are; they may come from a transplant donor. Sequencing used blood, either unsorted or a sorted T cell fraction (not recorded which). The V call is TRBV18, the J call TRBJ2-7, with 7 bases identical to TRBD1. CDR3 sequence reads: CASSRTPLGTVTYEQYF. The CDR3 DNA reads TGTGCCAGCTCACGGACGCCGTTGGGGACAGTTACCTACGAGCAGTACTTC.